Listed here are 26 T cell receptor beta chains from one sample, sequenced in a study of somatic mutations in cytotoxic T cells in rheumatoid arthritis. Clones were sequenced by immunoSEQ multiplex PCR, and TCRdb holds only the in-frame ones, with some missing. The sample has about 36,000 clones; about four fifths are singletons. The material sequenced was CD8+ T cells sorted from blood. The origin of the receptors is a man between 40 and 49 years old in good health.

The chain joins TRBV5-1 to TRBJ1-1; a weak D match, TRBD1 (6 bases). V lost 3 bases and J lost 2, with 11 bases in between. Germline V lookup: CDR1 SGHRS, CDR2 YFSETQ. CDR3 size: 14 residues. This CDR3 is CASSSRGSNTEAFF. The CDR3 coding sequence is TGCGCCAGCAGCTCAAGGGGGTCTAACACTGAAGCTTTCTTT. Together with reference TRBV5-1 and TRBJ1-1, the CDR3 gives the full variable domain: KAGVTQTPRYLIKTRGQQVTLSCSPISGHRSVSWYQQTPGQGLQFLFEYFSETQRNKGNFPGRFSGRQFSNSRSEMNVSTLELGDSALYLCASSSRGSNTEAFFGQGTRLTVV.

This CDR3 is CASRGDPREAFF. The CDR3, as DNA: TGTGCCAGCAGGGGGGATCCCAGAGAAGCTTTCTTT. This chain joins TRBV28 and TRBJ1-1, with D possibly TRBD1 on 5 matching bases. This CDR3 comprises 12 residues. Trimming stripped 6 bases from V and 8 bases from J, with 13 bases between. Germline V gene lookup returns CDR1 MDHEN and CDR2 SYDVKM.

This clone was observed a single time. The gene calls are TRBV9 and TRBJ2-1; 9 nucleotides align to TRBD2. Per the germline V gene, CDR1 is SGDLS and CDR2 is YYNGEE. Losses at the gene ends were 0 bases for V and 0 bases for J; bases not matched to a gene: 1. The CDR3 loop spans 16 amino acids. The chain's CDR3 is CASSVGLADSYNEQFF. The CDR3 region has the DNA TGTGCCAGCAGCGTAGGACTAGCGGACTCCTACAATGAGCAGTTCTTC. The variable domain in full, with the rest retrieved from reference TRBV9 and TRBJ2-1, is DSGVTQTPKHLITATGQRVTLRCSPRSGDLSVYWYQQSLDQGLQFLIQYYNGEERAKGNILERFSAQQFPDLHSELNLSSLELGDSALYFCASSVGLADSYNEQFFGPGTRLTVL.

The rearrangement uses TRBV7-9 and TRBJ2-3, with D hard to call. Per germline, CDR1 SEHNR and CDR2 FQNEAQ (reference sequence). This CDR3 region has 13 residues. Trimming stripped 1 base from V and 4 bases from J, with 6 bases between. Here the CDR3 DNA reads TGTGCCAGCAGCTTAGTAGGGTCAGATACGCAGTATTTT. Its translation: CASSLVGSDTQYF. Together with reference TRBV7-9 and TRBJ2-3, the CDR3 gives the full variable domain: DTGVSQNPRHKITKRGQNVTFRCDPISEHNRLYWYRQTLGQGPEFLTYFQNEAQLEKSRLLSDRFSAERPKGSFSTLEIQRTEQGDSAMYLCASSLVGSDTQYFGPGTRLTVL.

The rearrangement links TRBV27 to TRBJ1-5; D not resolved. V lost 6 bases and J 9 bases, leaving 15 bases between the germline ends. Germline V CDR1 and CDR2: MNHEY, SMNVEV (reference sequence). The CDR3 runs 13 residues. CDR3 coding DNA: TGTGCCAGCAGCCCGGACGGGTCGCGGCCCCAGCATTTT. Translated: CASSPDGSRPQHF.

The CDR3 spells CASSVLGQVYEQYF. CDR3 in DNA: TGTGCCAGCAGTGTTTTGGGACAGGTCTACGAGCAGTACTTC. The V call is TRBV2, the J call TRBJ2-7, with TRBD1 identical over 8 bases. V dropped 4 bases and J dropped 3; count of bases not matched to a gene: 5. The length of the CDR3 is 14 residues. CDR1 is SNHLY and CDR2 is FYNNEI in the germline V gene. The complete variable domain, with remaining parts taken from reference TRBV2 and TRBJ2-7, reads EPEVTQTPSHQVTQMGQEVILRCVPISNHLYFYWYRQILGQKVEFLVSFYNNEISEKSEIFDDQFSVERPDGSNFTLKIRSTKLEDSAMYFCASSVLGQVYEQYFGPGTRLTVT.

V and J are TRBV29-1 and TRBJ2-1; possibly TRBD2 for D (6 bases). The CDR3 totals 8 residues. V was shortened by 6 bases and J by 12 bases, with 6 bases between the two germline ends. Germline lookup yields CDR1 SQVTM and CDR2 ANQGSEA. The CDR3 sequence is CSVGGQFF. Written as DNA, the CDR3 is TGCAGCGTCGGGGGGCAGTTCTTC.

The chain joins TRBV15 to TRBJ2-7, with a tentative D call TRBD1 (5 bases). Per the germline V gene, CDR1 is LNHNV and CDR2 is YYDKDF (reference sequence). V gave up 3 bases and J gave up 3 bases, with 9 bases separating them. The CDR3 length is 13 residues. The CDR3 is CATSRAQGYEQYF. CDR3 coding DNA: TGTGCCACCAGCAGGGCCCAGGGCTACGAGCAGTACTTC.

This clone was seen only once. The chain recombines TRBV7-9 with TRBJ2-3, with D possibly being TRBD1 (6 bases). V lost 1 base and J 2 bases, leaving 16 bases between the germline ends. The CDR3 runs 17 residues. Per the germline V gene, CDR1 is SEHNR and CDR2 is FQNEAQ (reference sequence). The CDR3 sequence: CASSLGSTGYDTDTQYF. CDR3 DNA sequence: TGTGCCAGCAGCTTAGGTTCCACAGGGTATGACACAGATACGCAGTATTTT.

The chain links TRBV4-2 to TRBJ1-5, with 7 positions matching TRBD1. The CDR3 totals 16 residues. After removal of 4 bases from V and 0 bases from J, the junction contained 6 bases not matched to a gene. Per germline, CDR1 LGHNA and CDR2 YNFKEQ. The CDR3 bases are TGTGCCAGCAGCCCGCTCGGGACAGATAGCAATCAGCCCCAGCATTTT. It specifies CASSPLGTDSNQPQHF.

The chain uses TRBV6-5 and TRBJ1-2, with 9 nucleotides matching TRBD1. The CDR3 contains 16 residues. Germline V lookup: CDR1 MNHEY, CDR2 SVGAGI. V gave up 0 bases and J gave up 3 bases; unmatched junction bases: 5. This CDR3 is CASSYSSRTGDYGYTF. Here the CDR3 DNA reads TGTGCCAGCAGTTACTCGAGTAGGACAGGGGACTATGGCTACACCTTC.

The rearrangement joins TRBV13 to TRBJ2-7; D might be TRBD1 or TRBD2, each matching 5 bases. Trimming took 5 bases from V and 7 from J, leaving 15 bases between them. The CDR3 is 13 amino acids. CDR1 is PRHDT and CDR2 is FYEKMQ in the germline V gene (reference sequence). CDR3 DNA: TGTGCCAGCAGCCCGGACGGGACCTCGGAGCAGTACTTC. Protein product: CASSPDGTSEQYF.

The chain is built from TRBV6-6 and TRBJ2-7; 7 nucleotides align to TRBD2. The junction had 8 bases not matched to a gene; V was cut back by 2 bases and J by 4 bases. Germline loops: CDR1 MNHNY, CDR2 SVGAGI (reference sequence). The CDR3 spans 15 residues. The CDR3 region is CASSYEPSGGYEQYF. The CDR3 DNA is TGTGCCAGCAGTTACGAGCCTAGCGGTGGTTACGAGCAGTACTTC.

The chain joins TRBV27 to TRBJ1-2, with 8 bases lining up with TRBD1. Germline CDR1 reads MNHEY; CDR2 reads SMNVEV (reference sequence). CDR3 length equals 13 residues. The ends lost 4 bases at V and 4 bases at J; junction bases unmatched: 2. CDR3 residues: CASSYTGGYGYTF. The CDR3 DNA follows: TGTGCCAGCAGTTATACAGGGGGCTATGGCTACACCTTC.

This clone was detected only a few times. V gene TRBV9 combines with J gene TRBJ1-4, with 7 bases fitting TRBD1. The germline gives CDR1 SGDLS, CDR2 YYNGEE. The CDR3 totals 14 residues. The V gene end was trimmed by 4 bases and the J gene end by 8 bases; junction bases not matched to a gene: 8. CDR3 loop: CASSPGGLEEKLFF. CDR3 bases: TGTGCCAGCAGCCCAGGGGGGCTGGAGGAAAAACTGTTTTTT.

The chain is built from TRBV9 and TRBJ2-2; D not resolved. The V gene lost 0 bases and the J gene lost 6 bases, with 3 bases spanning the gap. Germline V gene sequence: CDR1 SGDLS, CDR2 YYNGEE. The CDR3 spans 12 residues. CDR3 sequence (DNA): TGTGCCAGCAGCGTAGGGTCCGGGGAGCTGTTTTTT. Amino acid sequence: CASSVGSGELFF.

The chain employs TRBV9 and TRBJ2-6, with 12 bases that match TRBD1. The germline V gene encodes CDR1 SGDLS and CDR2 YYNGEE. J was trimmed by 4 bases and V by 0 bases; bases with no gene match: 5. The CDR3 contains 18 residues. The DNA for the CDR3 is TGTGCCAGCAGCGTAGATTGGGACAGGGGGCTAGGGGCCAACGTCCTGACTTTC. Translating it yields CASSVDWDRGLGANVLTF.

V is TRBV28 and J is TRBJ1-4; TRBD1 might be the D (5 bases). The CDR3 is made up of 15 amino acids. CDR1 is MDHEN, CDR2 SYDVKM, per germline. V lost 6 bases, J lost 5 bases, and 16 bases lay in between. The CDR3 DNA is TGTGCCAGCAGCGCTCCCGACAGTGACAATGAAAAACTGTTTTTT. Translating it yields CASSAPDSDNEKLFF.

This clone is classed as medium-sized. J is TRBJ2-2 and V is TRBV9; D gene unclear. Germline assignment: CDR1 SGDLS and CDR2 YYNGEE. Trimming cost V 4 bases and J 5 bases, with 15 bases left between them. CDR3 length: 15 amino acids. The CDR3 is CASSLTAAATGELFF. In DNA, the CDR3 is TGTGCCAGCAGCTTGACGGCTGCAGCTACCGGGGAGCTGTTTTTT.

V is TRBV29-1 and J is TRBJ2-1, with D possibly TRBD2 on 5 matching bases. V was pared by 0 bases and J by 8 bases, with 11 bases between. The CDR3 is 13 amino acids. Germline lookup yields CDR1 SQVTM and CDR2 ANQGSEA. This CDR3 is CSVEEGRGYEQFF. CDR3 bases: TGCAGCGTTGAAGAAGGGCGAGGGTATGAGCAGTTCTTC.

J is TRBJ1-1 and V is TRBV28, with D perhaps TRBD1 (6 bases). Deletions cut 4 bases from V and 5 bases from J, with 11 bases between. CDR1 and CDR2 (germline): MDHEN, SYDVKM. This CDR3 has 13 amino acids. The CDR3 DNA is TGTGCCAGCAGTTGGAGCAGGGGTACTGAAGCTTTCTTT. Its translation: CASSWSRGTEAFF.

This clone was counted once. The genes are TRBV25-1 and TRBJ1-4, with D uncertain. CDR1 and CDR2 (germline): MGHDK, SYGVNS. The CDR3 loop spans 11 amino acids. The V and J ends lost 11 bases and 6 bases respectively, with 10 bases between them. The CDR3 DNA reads TGTGCCGCACAGCTCGATGAAAAACTGTTTTTT. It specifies CAAQLDEKLFF.

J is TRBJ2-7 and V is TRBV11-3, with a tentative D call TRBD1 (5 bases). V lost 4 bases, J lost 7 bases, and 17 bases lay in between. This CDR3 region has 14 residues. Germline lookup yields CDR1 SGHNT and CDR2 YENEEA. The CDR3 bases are TGTGCCAGCAGCTCCCTCGACAGACCCTCGGAGCAGTACTTC. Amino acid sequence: CASSSLDRPSEQYF.

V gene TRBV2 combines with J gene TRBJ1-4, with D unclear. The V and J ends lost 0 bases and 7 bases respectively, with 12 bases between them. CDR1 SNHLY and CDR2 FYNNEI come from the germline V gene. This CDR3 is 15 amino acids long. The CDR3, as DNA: TGTGCCAGCAGTGAAGCGCGGGGAACCAGTGAAAAACTGTTTTTT. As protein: CASSEARGTSEKLFF.

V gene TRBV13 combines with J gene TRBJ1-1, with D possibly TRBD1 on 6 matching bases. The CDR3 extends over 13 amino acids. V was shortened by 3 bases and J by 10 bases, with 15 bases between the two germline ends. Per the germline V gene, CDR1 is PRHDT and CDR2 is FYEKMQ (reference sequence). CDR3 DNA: TGTGCCAGCAGCTTGGTCAAGGGGGATTCAGCTTTCTTT. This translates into CASSLVKGDSAFF.

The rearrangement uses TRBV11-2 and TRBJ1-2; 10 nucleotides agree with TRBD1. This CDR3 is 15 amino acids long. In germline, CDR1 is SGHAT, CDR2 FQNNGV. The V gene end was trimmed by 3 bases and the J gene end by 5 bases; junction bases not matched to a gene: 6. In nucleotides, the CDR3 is TGTGCCAGCAGCTTCGGAGGACAGGGGGTGTATGGCTACACCTTC. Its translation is CASSFGGQGVYGYTF.